This passage covers 21 T cell receptor beta chains from one sample sequenced in a study of metastatic and nonmetastatic thyroid tumors. Every patient was untreated before thyroid surgery. TCRdb re-analyzed the PCR reads through MiXCR. The sample yields about 41,000 clones, roughly 24% seen once. The sample consisted of tumor tissue. The receptors shown here come from a female donor with papillary thyroid cancer or a benign thyroid nodule (not recorded which). Some clones in this sample may be carry-over from other donors' samples.

This clone was observed many times. V and J are TRBV24-1 and TRBJ2-3, with 7 bases fitting TRBD1. The V gene end was trimmed by 3 bases and the J gene end by 3 bases; junction bases not matched to a gene: 5. The CDR3 is 15 residues long. The V gene's germline CDR1 is KGHDR and CDR2 SFDVKD. CDR3 sequence: CATSDDRELTDTQYF. In nucleotides, the CDR3 is TGTGCCACCAGTGATGACAGGGAATTGACAGATACGCAGTATTTT.

The rearrangement links TRBV18 to TRBJ2-1; 9 positions agree with TRBD2. Germline-derived CDR1 and CDR2 are KGHSH and LQKENI. The CDR3 has 15 amino acids. Trimming at V came to 1 base and at J to 8 bases, leaving 6 bases not matched to a gene. As DNA, the CDR3 is TGTGCCAGCTCACCACGGACTAGCGTTGTTCATGAGCAGTTCTTC. It encodes CASSPRTSVVHEQFF.

This clone was seen repeatedly, ten times or more. The chain links TRBV10-2 to TRBJ2-3; 14 bases align to TRBD2. The length of the CDR3 is 18 residues. The junction had 9 bases not matched to a gene; V was cut back by 4 bases and J by 3 bases. Per germline, CDR1 WSHSY and CDR2 SAAADI. The DNA of the CDR3 is TGCGCCAGCAGTGGACTAGCGGGAGGGGTAGCAGGAACAGATACGCAGTATTTT. This translates into CASSGLAGGVAGTDTQYF.

This clone was observed at least ten times. Other nucleotide sequences from this sample produce the same CDR3. This chain uses TRBV5-1 with TRBJ2-1, with 7 bases identical to TRBD2. Trimming took 4 bases from V and 1 from J; bases not matched to a gene: 17. CDR1 is SGHRS and CDR2 is YFSETQ in the germline V gene. This CDR3 contains 19 residues. The CDR3 DNA is TGCGCCAGCAGCCCCGGGCCCGGCGTGGCGGGAGAGTCCTACAATGAGCAGTTCTTC. Its protein product is CASSPGPGVAGESYNEQFF.

The genes are TRBV7-2 and TRBJ1-6, with D uncertain. CDR1 and CDR2 from the germline V gene are SGHTA and FQGNSA. Trimming left V 0 bases short and J 4 bases short, with 10 bases between. The CDR3 covers 16 residues. The CDR3 protein is CASSLAFGNYNSPLHF. For the CDR3, the DNA is TGTGCCAGCAGCTTAGCGTTCGGGAATTATAATTCACCCCTCCACTTT.

This clone appeared many times. The chain carries TRBV5-1 and TRBJ2-7; maybe TRBD2 (7 bases). Between the trimmed V and J ends, which lost 2 bases and 0 bases, there was a span of 12 bases. The germline V gene encodes CDR1 SGHRS and CDR2 YFSETQ. The length of the CDR3 is 15 residues. CDR3 protein: CASSLGGGSSYEQYF. CDR3 bases: TGCGCCAGCAGCTTAGGGGGGGGGAGCTCCTACGAGCAGTACTTC.

Concerning this clone: At one end the junction does not follow the germline gene, possibly because of a read error. The V call is TRBV2, the J call TRBJ2-3, with 7 bases matching TRBD1. There are 13 residues in the CDR3. CDR1 is SNHLY and CDR2 is FYNNEI in the germline V gene. The CDR3 DNA reads TGTGCCAGCAGTGTAGGGGGCGACAGGGTGTTGATTTTT. Its protein product is CASSVGGDRVLIF.

This clone was recorded at least ten times. V gene TRBV7-2 combines with J gene TRBJ2-7, with D possibly matching TRBD1 (5 bases). This CDR3 is built from 14 residues. CDR1 is SGHTA, CDR2 FQGNSA, per germline. The V end lost 6 bases, the J end lost 4 bases, and 16 bases lay between the germline ends. This chain's CDR3 is CASSLTGTLYEQYF. The CDR3 bases are TGTGCCAGCAGTTTAACAGGTACCCTATACGAGCAGTACTTC.

This chain connects TRBV28 to TRBJ2-7; D ambiguous. Germline lookup yields CDR1 MDHEN and CDR2 SYDVKM. The CDR3 covers 11 residues. Trimming took 5 bases from V and 7 from J, leaving 9 bases between them. The CDR3 sequence is CASSTFSEQYF. The CDR3 nucleotides read TGTGCCAGCAGTACCTTTAGTGAGCAGTACTTC. Using reference TRBV28 and TRBJ2-7 for the parts outside the CDR3, the full variable domain is DVKVTQSSRYLVKRTGEKVFLECVQDMDHENMFWYRQDPGLGLRLIYFSYDVKMKEKGDIPEGYSVSREKKERFSLILESASTNQTSMYLCASSTFSEQYFGPGTRLTVT.

The count of this clone is one. The CDR3 loop is CASSQENGVAGGRQETQYF. The CDR3 DNA follows: TGTGCCAGCAGCCAAGAGAACGGGGTAGCGGGGGGAAGGCAAGAGACCCAGTACTTC. The chain combines TRBV4-2 with TRBJ2-5; TRBD2 aligns across 10 bases. Unmatched junction bases numbered 12, after V lost 0 bases and J lost 2 bases. The germline V gene has CDR1 LGHNA and CDR2 YNFKEQ. The CDR3 covers 19 residues.

The V and J genes are TRBV3-1 and TRBJ2-7, with unresolved D. This CDR3 region has 12 residues. Germline CDR1 is LGHDT and CDR2 is YNNKEL (reference sequence). Trimming left V 1 base short and J 4 bases short, with 5 bases between. The CDR3 bases are TGTGCCAGCAGCCAAGTTAAGTACGAGCAGTACTTC. Its translation is CASSQVKYEQYF.

Ten or more counts support this clone. This chain connects TRBV15 to TRBJ2-3; D unresolved. Trimming removed 5 bases at V and 6 bases at J, with 9 bases between. This CDR3 is 12 amino acids long. Germline V lookup: CDR1 LNHNV, CDR2 YYDKDF (reference sequence). CDR3 in DNA: TGTGCCACCAGCGAGAAGGAGGATACGCAGTATTTT. Protein sequence: CATSEKEDTQYF. Full variable domain (remainder filled in from reference TRBV15 and TRBJ2-3): DAMVIQNPRYQVTQFGKPVTLSCSQTLNHNVMYWYQQKSSQAPKLLFHYYDKDFNNEADTPDNFQSRRPNTSFCFLDIRSPGLGDTAMYLCATSEKEDTQYFGPGTRLTVL.

This clone appeared a single time. The chain links TRBV20-1 to TRBJ1-2, with a weak D call TRBD1 (5 bases). CDR3 length: 13 amino acids. V dropped 6 bases and J dropped 3 bases, with 14 bases sitting between them. CDR1 and CDR2 from the germline V gene are DFQATT and SNEGSKA (reference sequence). The CDR3 region is CSAREQGYYGYTF. Here the CDR3 DNA reads TGCAGTGCGCGGGAGCAGGGCTACTATGGCTACACCTTC.

The table lists this clone with a few counts. The chain couples TRBV19 to TRBJ1-5; the D gene is possibly TRBD1 (6 bases). CDR1 is LNHDA, CDR2 SQIVND, per germline (reference sequence). V was pared by 4 bases and J by 3 bases, with 10 bases between. The CDR3 has 14 amino acids. The CDR3 loop is CASSKQGPNQPQHF. In nucleotides, the CDR3 is TGTGCCAGTAGTAAACAGGGTCCCAATCAGCCCCAGCATTTT.

This clone was seen ten or more times. The rearrangement joins TRBV5-4 to TRBJ2-3; TRBD2 matches 8 bases. CDR3 length equals 16 residues. CDR1 and CDR2 from the germline V gene are SGHNT and YYREEE (reference sequence). The V and J ends lost 3 bases and 1 base, in that order; junction bases with no gene match: 7. CDR3 sequence: CASSSPQTSGTDTQYF. The CDR3 DNA reads TGTGCCAGCAGCTCACCCCAGACTAGCGGCACAGATACGCAGTATTTT.

This clone was seen a few times. The J gene is TRBJ1-6, the V gene TRBV28; 7 nucleotides agree with TRBD1. Germline loops: CDR1 MDHEN, CDR2 SYDVKM. V was pared by 3 bases and J by 7 bases, with 6 bases of the junction left unmatched. The CDR3 is 15 residues long. The CDR3 protein is CASSLAGTVNSPLHF. The CDR3 DNA is TGTGCCAGCAGTTTGGCCGGGACAGTGAATTCACCCCTCCACTTT.

For this clone: This may stem from a read error, because a much larger clone lies one nucleotide away. Since no conserved phenylalanine or tryptophan closes the CDR3, a read error is the likely cause. This chain links TRBV7-9 with TRBJ1-1, with 10 bases matching TRBD1. With 3 bases clipped from V and 4 bases from J, the junction kept 2 bases outside the gene matches. The CDR3 loop spans 14 amino acids. CDR1 and CDR2 from the germline V gene are SEHNR and FQNEAQ (reference sequence). The CDR3 protein is CASSFRDRGTEAFS. Written as DNA, the CDR3 is TGTGCCAGCAGCTTCCGGGACAGGGGCACTGAAGCTTTCTCT.

This clone was detected many times. The chain employs TRBV10-1 and TRBJ2-3; 8 bases agree with TRBD2. The CDR3 sequence is 14 residues long. Trimming at V came to 7 bases and at J to 3 bases, leaving 6 bases not matched to a gene. Per germline, CDR1 WNHNN and CDR2 SYGVQD (reference sequence). The CDR3 here is CASNRGGATDTQYF. CDR3 nucleotides: TGCGCCAGCAACCGGGGGGGCGCGACAGATACGCAGTATTTT.

This clone qualifies as medium-sized. The same CDR3 arises from other DNA sequences in this sample as well. This chain links TRBV7-2 with TRBJ2-1; D gene ambiguous. This CDR3 spans 13 amino acids. Trimming cost V 4 bases and J 1 base, with 5 bases left between them. Germline V gives CDR1 SGHTA, CDR2 FQGNSA. CDR3 sequence reads: CASSSGSYNEQFF. In DNA form, the CDR3 reads TGTGCCAGCAGCTCAGGTTCCTACAATGAGCAGTTCTTC.

The gene calls are TRBV27 and TRBJ2-1; D possibly corresponds to TRBD2 (6 bases). The length of the CDR3 is 16 residues. Trimming took 5 bases from V and 2 from J, leaving 16 bases between them. Per the germline V gene, CDR1 is MNHEY and CDR2 is SMNVEV (reference sequence). As DNA, the CDR3 is TGTGCCAGCAGTCTCCTCGGGGGAGAGGCCTACAATGAGCAGTTCTTC. Encoded protein: CASSLLGGEAYNEQFF.

The chain recombines TRBV6-2 or TRBV6-3 with TRBJ2-5; no reliable D call. Germline CDR1 is MNHEY and CDR2 is SVGEGT. The CDR3 totals 12 residues. The V and J ends lost 2 bases and 4 bases respectively, with 5 bases between them. CDR3 DNA: TGTGCCAGCAGTTACCCCTCAGAGACCCAGTACTTC. Amino acid sequence: CASSYPSETQYF.